Listed below are T cell receptor beta chains from one sample, sequenced in a study of blood T cell repertoires in COVID-19. The table came from immunoSEQ multiplex PCR; TCRdb's copy has only in-frame clones and leaves some out. In the table there are around 110,000 clones, about 82% of which are singletons. What was sequenced was peripheral blood. All receptors derive from an elderly man with COVID-19, enrolled during active disease. Both conserved end residues are trimmed from each CDR3. Not every row has a clone size; where given, it reads once, few, many or a size class.

>TRBV6-5|.
ASRPGQVKYEQY
>TRBV4-3|.
ASSQNRGAANTIY
>TRBV30|.
AWSSRVRTDTQY
>TRBV19|.
ASSIATYGNQPQH
>TRBV7-2|.
ASSLSAGRETQY
>TRBV7-8|.
ASSPQTGLNTEAF
>TRBV18|.
ASSQIQGGSYEQY
>TRBV5-4|.
ASSRWAQGGNQPQH
>TRBV30|few
AWSGQFSTTNEKLF
>TRBV4-3|.
ASSQGQGRNEKLF
>TRBV7-2|.
ASSLRVLAGGGELF
>TRBV10-3|few
ATRQGASNQPQH
>TRBV27|once
ASSFGVVYEQY
>TRBV27|.
ASSLWGGTKKTQY
>TRBV12-3/TRBV12-4|few
ASSSGNQPQH
>TRBV9|few
ASSAQQGNTEAF
>TRBV5-1|once
ASSFRQGTTNEKLF
>TRBV7-2|.
ASSQYTGELF
>TRBV28|.
ASNQAGSPLH
>TRBV6-5|.
ASSIQQETDTQY
>TRBV5-5|.
ASSFGTVTEAF
>TRBV27|.
ASSLGGYLDSPLH
>TRBV4-1|.
ASSMAGDTDTQY
>TRBV5-1|.
ASSLNVQGASTGELF
>TRBV28|.
ASRLGLSYEQY
>TRBV7-6|few
ASSLADRGGAKNIQY
>TRBV9|.
ASSSGLFGGETQY
>TRBV24-1|.
ATSGRGVYNEQF
>TRBV19|.
ASSASGSSYNEQF
>TRBV10-3|.
AGRQGANYGYT
>TRBV28|.
ASRLTTAQETQY
>TRBV5-1|.
ASGLAEAYEQY
>TRBV29-1|.
SLKRETFTDTQY
>TRBV18|.
ASSPRTSGNEQF
>TRBV2|.
ASSDKSGLQPQH
>TRBV18|.
ASSPSDSSNSPLH
>TRBV6-5|.
ASSTLQGPYEQY
>TRBV19|.
ASSRTTGGELAGEGTQY
>TRBV10-1|many
ASSEVGRTSWNEQY
>TRBV11-1|.
ASSVRLGDTQY
>TRBV25-1|.
ASRATGIQDTGELF
>TRBV28|few
ASSPRTGRAQPQH
>TRBV19|.
ASSRGALSAF
>TRBV2|.
ASSVARDEGNSPLH
>TRBV7-3|once
ASSAGQGGETQY
>TRBV6-6|.
ASRPGGGEQY
>TRBV3-1/TRBV3-2|.
ASSQGGGVPQH
>TRBV27|.
ASSSPSGHTNEQF
>TRBV7-8|.
ASSLGQLAETQY
>TRBV7-3|.
ASSLSRTSGRTGANVLT
>TRBV2|.
ASRGGYRVDQPQH
>TRBV5-1|.
ASSTKNYGYT
>TRBV7-2|few
ASSLGLAFDEQF
>TRBV5-1|few
ASSQTGADEKLF